This record looks at one T cell receptor (beta chain) sequence and its context. People in the exposed group encountered a COVID-19 case within 2 weeks before entering the study. The CDR3 has 16 amino acids. Trimming stripped 1 base from V and 6 bases from J, with 18 bases between. Germline CDR1 and CDR2: SGHAT and FQNNGV. These data originate in a study of blood T cell repertoires in COVID-19. Data came from immunoSEQ multiplex PCR; TCRdb stores just in-frame clones and leaves some out. The sample lists 250,000 or so clones, around 82% occurring once. The chain is built from TRBV11-2 and TRBJ1-1; TRBD1 might be the D (5 bases). This sequence was found in a woman aged 35 to 49 who had been exposed to COVID-19. The sequenced sample consisted of PBMCs or T cells enriched from blood (not recorded which). As DNA, the CDR3 is TGTGCCAGCAGCTTAGTCCGCGGGACCCCCGGCCCTGAAGCTTTCTTT. Protein sequence: CASSLVRGTPGPEAFF. Complete variable domain (other parts from reference TRBV11-2 and TRBJ1-1): EAGVAQSPRYKIIEKRQSVAFWCNPISGHATLYWYQQILGQGPKLLIQFQNNGVVDDSQLPKDRFSAERLKGVDSTLKIQPAKLEDSAVYLCASSLVRGTPGPEAFFGQGTRLTVV.